This T cell receptor beta chain is drawn from a study of circulating and synovial CD4+ cells in juvenile arthritis. Of note for this clone: Its antigen remains unidentified.

The CDR3 is made up of 14 amino acids. V lost 4 bases and J lost 2, with 11 bases in between. Germline values: CDR1 SNHLY, CDR2 FYNNEI. Overall study findings and caveats: These repertoires were less diverse than bulk blood CD4 repertoires.

Assay: immunoSEQ multiplex PCR; the TCRdb copy retains only in-frame clones and omits some. The data show approximately 36,000 clones, around 95% seen once. Material for sequencing was CD4+ T cells from blood. V gene TRBV2 combines with J gene TRBJ2-5; D not resolved. This clonotype originated in a human donor with juvenile idiopathic arthritis. This CDR3 is CASSVSGFQETQYF. The CDR3 nucleotides read TGTGCCAGCAGTGTATCCGGGTTTCAAGAGACCCAGTACTTC.